This T cell receptor beta chain is from a study of T cells after yellow fever vaccination. Overall study: Fractions of low cell number were prepared using SMART-Seq v4 Ultra Low Input.

This clonotype was seen many times. Trimming took off 1 base at V and 5 bases at J, with 18 bases between the two ends. The CDR3 contains 16 residues. From germline, CDR1 is DFQATT and CDR2 SNEGSKA (reference sequence). Using its own MiXCR run on the 5' RACE reads, TCRdb lists one record per CDR3 protein. The sample holds over 110,000 distinct CDR3 sequences, roughly 8% seen once. The sequence derives from a young man who received the YFV17D yellow fever vaccine. The sequencing here drew on CD4+ T cells sorted from PBMCs, taken 5 days after the yellow fever booster vaccination. The chain couples TRBV20-1 to TRBJ2-1; tentatively, D is TRBD2 (6 bases). CDR3 sequence (DNA): TGCAGTGCTAGAGGGCGGGGAGCGTCCTATCACAATGAGCAGTTCTTC. Translating gives CSARGRGASYHNEQFF.